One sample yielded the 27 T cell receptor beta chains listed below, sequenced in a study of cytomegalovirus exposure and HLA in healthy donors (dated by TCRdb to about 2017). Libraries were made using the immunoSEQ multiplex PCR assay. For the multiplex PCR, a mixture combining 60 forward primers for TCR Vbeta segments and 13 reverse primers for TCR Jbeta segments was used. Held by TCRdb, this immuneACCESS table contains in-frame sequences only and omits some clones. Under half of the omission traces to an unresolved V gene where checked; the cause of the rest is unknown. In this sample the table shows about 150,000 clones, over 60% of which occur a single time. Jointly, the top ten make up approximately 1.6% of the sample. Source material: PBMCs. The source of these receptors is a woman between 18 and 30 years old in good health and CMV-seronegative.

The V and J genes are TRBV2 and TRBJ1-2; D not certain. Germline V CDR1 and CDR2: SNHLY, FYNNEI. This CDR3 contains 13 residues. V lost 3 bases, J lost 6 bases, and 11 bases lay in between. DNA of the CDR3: TGTGCCAGCAGTGACACGGTCCGCAATGGCTACACCTTC. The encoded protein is CASSDTVRNGYTF.

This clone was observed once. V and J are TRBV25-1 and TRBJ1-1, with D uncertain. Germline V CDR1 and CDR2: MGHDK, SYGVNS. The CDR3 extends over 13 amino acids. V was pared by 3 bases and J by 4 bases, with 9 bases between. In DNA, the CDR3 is TGTGCCAGCAGTGATATACCGGGCACTGAAGCTTTCTTT. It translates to CASSDIPGTEAFF.

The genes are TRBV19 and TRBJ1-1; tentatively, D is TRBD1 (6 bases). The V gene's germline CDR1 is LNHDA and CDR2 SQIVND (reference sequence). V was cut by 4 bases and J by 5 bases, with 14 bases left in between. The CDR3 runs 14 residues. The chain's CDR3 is CASSSQGRGTEAFF. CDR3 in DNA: TGTGCCAGTAGTAGCCAGGGGCGCGGGACTGAAGCTTTCTTT.

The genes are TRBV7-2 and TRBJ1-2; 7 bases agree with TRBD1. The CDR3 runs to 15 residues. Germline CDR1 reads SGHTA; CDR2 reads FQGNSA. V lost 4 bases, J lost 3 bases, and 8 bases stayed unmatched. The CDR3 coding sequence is TGTGCCAGCAGCTCCCGGGACAGCAATTACTATGGCTACACCTTC. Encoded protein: CASSSRDSNYYGYTF.

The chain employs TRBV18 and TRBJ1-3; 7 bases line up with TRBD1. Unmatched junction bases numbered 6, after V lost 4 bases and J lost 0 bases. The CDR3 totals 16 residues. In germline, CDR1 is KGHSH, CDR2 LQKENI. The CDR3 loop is CASSLGQAFSGNTIYF. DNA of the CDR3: TGTGCCAGCTCACTAGGACAGGCCTTCTCTGGAAACACCATATATTTT.

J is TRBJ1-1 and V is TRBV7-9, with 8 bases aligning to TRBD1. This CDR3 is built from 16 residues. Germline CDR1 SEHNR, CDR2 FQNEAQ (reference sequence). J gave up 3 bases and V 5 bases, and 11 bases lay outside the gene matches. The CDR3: CASSRGQGGVDTEAFF. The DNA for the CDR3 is TGTGCCAGCAGCCGCGGACAGGGAGGCGTTGACACTGAAGCTTTCTTT.

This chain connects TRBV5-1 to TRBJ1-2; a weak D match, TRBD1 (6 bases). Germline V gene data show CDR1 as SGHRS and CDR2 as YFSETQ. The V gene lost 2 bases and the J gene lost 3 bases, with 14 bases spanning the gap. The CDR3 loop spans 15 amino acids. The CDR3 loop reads CASSFLRGAHYGYTF. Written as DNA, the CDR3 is TGCGCCAGCAGCTTCCTCCGGGGGGCTCACTATGGCTACACCTTC. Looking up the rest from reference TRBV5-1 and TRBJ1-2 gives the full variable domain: KAGVTQTPRYLIKTRGQQVTLSCSPISGHRSVSWYQQTPGQGLQFLFEYFSETQRNKGNFPGRFSGRQFSNSRSEMNVSTLELGDSALYLCASSFLRGAHYGYTFGSGTRLTVV.

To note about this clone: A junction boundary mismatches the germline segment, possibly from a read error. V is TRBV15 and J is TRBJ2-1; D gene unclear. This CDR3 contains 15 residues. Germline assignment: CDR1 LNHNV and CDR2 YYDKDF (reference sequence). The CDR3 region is CATGRDTDSYNEQFF. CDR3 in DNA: TGTGCCACCGGCAGAGATACTGATTCCTACAATGAGCAGTTCTTC.

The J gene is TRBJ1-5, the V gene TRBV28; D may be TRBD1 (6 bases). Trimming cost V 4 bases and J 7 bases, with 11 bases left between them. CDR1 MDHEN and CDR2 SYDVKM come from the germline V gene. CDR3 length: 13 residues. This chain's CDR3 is CASSSTGTQPQHF. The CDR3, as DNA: TGTGCCAGCAGTTCAACAGGGACCCAGCCCCAGCATTTT. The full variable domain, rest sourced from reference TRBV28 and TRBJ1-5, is DVKVTQSSRYLVKRTGEKVFLECVQDMDHENMFWYRQDPGLGLRLIYFSYDVKMKEKGDIPEGYSVSREKKERFSLILESASTNQTSMYLCASSSTGTQPQHFGDGTRLSIL.

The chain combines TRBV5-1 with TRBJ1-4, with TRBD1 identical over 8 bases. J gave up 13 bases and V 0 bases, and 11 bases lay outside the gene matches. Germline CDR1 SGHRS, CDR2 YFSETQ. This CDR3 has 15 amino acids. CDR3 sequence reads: CASSLEAQGAEGLFF. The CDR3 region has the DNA TGCGCCAGCAGCTTGGAAGCTCAGGGGGCCGAAGGACTGTTTTTT.

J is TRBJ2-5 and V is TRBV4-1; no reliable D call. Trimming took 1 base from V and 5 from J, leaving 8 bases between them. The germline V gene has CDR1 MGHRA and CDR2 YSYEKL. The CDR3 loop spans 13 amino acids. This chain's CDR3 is CASSQAPQETQYF. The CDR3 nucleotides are TGCGCCAGCAGCCAAGCCCCCCAGGAGACCCAGTACTTC.

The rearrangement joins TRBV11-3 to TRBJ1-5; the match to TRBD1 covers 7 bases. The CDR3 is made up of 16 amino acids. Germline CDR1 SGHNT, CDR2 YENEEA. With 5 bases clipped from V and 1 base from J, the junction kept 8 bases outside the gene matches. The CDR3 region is CASSERGTVSNQPQHF. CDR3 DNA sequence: TGTGCCAGCAGCGAAAGAGGGACAGTCAGCAATCAGCCCCAGCATTTT.

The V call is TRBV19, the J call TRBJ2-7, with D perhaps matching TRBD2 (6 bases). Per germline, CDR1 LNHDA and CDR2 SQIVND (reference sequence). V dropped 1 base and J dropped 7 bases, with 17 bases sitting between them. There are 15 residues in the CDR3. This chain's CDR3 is CASSIVTSTGVEQYF. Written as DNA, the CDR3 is TGTGCCAGTAGTATAGTAACTAGTACGGGAGTGGAGCAGTACTTC.

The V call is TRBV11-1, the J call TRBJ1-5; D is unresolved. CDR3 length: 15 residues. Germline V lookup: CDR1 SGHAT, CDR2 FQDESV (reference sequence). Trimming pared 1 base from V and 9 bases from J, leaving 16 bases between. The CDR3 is CASSLDRGGSGPQHF. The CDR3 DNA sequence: TGTGCCAGCAGCTTAGATCGGGGTGGCTCCGGGCCCCAGCATTTT.

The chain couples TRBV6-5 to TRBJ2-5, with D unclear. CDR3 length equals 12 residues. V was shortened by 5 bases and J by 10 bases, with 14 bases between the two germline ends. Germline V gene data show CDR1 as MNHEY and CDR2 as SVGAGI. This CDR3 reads CASSTPQSLQYF. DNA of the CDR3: TGTGCCAGCAGTACACCCCAATCGCTCCAGTACTTC.

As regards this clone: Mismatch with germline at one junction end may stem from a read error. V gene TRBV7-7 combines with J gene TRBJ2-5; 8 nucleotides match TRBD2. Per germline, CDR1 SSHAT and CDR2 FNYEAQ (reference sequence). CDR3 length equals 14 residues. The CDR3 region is CASSGSGGQETQYF. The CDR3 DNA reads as TGTGCGAGCAGCGGGAGCGGGGGCCAAGAGACCCAGTACTTC.

CDR3 in amino acids: CASPDRDGEKLFF. The DNA for the CDR3 is TGTGCCAGTCCGGACAGGGACGGTGAAAAACTGTTTTTT. The V and J genes are TRBV19 and TRBJ1-4; TRBD1 aligns across 8 bases. The CDR3 runs 13 residues. Germline V gene lookup returns CDR1 LNHDA and CDR2 SQIVND (reference sequence). V dropped 8 bases and J dropped 7; count of bases not matched to a gene: 6.

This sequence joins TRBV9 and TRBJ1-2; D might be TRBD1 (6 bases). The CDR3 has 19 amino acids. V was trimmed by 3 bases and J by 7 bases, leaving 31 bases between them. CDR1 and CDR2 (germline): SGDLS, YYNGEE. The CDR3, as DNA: TGTGCCAGCAGCGCCAAGGCAGCCGTAGCCAGGGGCCGATTGACTGGCTACACCTTC. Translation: CASSAKAAVARGRLTGYTF.

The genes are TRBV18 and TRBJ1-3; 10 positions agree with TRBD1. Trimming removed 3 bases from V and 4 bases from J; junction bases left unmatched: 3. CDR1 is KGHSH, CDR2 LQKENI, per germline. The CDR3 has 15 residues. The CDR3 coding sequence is TGTGCCAGCTCACCGGGACAGGGGCGAGGAAACACCATATATTTT. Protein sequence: CASSPGQGRGNTIYF.

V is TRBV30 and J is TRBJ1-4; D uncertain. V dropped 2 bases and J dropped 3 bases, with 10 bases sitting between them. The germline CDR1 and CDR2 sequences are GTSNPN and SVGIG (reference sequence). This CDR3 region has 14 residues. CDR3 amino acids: CAWSSGSANEKLFF. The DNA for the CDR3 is TGTGCCTGGAGTTCTGGGAGTGCTAATGAAAAACTGTTTTTT.

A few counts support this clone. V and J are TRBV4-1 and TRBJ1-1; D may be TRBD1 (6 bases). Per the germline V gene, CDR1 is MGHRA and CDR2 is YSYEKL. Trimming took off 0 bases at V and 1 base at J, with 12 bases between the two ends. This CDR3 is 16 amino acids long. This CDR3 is CASSQEYWTANTEAFF. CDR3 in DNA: TGCGCCAGCAGCCAAGAATATTGGACAGCGAACACTGAAGCTTTCTTT.

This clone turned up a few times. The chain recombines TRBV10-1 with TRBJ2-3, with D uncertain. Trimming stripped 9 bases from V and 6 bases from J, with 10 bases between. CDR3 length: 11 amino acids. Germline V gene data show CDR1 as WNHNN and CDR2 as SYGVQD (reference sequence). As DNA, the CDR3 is TGCGCCAGTTCTGCGCTGGATACGCAGTATTTT. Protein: CASSALDTQYF.

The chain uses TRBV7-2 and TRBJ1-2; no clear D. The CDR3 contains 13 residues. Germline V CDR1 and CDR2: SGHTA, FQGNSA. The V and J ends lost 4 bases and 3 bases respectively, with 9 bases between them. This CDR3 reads CASSSSDYYGYTF. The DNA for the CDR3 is TGTGCCAGCAGCTCCTCAGACTACTATGGCTACACCTTC.

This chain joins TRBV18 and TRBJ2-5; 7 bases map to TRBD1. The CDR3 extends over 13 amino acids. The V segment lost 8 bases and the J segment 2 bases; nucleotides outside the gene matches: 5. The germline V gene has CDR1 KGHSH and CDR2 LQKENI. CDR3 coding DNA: TGTGCCAGCGCCGACAGGGTTCAAGAGACCCAGTACTTC. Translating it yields CASADRVQETQYF.

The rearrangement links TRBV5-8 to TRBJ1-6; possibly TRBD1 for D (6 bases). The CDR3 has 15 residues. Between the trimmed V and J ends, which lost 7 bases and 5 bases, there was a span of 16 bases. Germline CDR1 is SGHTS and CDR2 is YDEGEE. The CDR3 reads CASAATGTHNSPLHF. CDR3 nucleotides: TGTGCCAGCGCCGCCACCGGGACACATAATTCACCCCTCCACTTT.

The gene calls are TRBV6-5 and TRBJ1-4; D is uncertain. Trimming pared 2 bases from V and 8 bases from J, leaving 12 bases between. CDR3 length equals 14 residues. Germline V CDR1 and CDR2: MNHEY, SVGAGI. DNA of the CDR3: TGTGCCAGCAGTTACGGAGGAATGACCGAAAAACTGTTTTTT. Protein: CASSYGGMTEKLFF.

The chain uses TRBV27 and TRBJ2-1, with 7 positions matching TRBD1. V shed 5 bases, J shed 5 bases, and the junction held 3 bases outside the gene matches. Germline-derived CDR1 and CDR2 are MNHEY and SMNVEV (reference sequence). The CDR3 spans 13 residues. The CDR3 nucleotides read TGTGCCAGCAGTCACGGGACAGACAATGAGCAGTTCTTC. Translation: CASSHGTDNEQFF.